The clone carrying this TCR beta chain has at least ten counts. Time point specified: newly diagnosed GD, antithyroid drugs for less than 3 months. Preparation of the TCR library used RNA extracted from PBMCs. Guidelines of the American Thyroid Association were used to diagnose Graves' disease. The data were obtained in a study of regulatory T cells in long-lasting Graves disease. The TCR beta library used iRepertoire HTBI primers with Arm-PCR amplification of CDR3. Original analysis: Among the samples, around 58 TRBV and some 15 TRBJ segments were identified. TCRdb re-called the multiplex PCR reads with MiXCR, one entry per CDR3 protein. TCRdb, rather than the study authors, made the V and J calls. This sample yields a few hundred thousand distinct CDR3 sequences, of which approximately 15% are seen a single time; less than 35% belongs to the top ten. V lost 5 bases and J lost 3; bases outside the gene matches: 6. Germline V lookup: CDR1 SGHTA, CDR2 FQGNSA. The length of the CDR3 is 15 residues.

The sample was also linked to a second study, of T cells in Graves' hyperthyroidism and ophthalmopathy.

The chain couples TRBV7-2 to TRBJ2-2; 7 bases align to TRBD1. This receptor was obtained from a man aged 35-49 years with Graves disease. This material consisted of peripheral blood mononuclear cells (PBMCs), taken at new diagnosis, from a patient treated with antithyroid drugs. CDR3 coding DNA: TGTGCCAGCAGCCCCGACAGGGTTTACACCGGGGAGCTGTTTTTT. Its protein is CASSPDRVYTGELFF.